A selection of T cell receptor beta chains follows, all from one sample in a study of T cells in localized non-small cell lung cancer. Profiling relied on immunoSEQ multiplex PCR, and the TCRdb table lists in-frame clones only, not all of them. The data hold around 83,000 clones, with roughly 87% observed a single time. The sample here was peripheral blood, taken before any cancer treatment. The receptors were gathered from a man aged 40 to 70 with stage I squamous cell lung carcinoma. Both conserved end residues are part of each CDR3. The D gene is left open where the match is weak. Only part of the rows carry a size: once, few, many, or a class if the clone is expanded.

J	length	V	D	size	CDR3
TRBJ2-2	14	TRBV19	TRBD1	-	CATQTGGRGGELFF
TRBJ1-6	16	TRBV18	-	once	CASSPVIGSYNSPLHF
TRBJ2-7	15	TRBV12-5	TRBD1	-	CASGPDRDRAYEQYF
TRBJ1-2	15	TRBV7-2	TRBD1	-	CASSLLWTGYHGYTF
TRBJ1-3	14	TRBV27	-	-	CASSLGWVGNTIYF
TRBJ1-1	15	TRBV18	-	-	CASSPPRAVNTEAFF
TRBJ1-3	18	TRBV7-2	-	-	CASSLASPQGLSGNTIYF
TRBJ1-2	18	TRBV19	-	-	CASTPSGRAGAEGHGYTF
TRBJ2-1	12	TRBV10-3	-	once	CAISSTSTEQFF
TRBJ2-7	15	TRBV11-1	TRBD1	-	CASSQTGTGDYEQYF
TRBJ2-7	14	TRBV6-1	TRBD1	few	CASREQGSSYEQYF
TRBJ1-5	17	TRBV15	-	-	CATSRDQGWNSNQPQHF
TRBJ1-1	14	TRBV7-9	-	-	CASSLATENTEAFF
TRBJ2-5	12	TRBV28	-	-	CASRPGGETQYF
TRBJ2-7	16	TRBV19	TRBD2	-	CASSITWTSGSYEQYF
TRBJ2-5	14	TRBV5-1	-	-	CASSLGGAEETQYF
TRBJ2-3	15	TRBV11-2	-	-	CASSSNRGGPDTQYF
TRBJ2-2	12	TRBV10-3	TRBD1	-	CASKQGAGELFF
TRBJ2-7	19	TRBV5-1	TRBD1	-	CASSQGPGQGTQSSYEQYF
TRBJ2-1	19	TRBV9	TRBD2	-	CASSVGISGGYNSYNEQFF
TRBJ1-2	14	TRBV19	-	once	CASSIEAGPYGYTF
TRBJ1-5	15	TRBV7-2	-	-	CASSLVAGGNQPQHF
TRBJ1-2	14	TRBV30	-	-	CAWSVLGQNYGYTF
TRBJ2-2	15	TRBV4-1	TRBD1	-	CASSQVRGLSGELFF
TRBJ1-1	14	TRBV5-1	-	-	CASSYDGVNTEAFF
TRBJ1-1	17	TRBV7-9	-	-	CASSPEGGRIRDTEAFF
TRBJ2-7	19	TRBV5-1	TRBD2	-	CASSLAVASGGTYSYEQYF
TRBJ2-5	12	TRBV15	-	-	CATGRVQETQYF
TRBJ1-1	14	TRBV27	-	-	CASSSLREPTEAFF
TRBJ2-1	12	TRBV7-9	-	once	CASSSSSDQQFF
TRBJ2-2	16	TRBV5-8	-	-	CASSLATELNTGELFF
TRBJ1-6	14	TRBV27	-	-	CASRQAPNNSPLHF
TRBJ1-5	15	TRBV27	-	-	CASSLSITFNQPQHF
TRBJ2-1	14	TRBV5-1	TRBD2	-	CASSLERGYNEQFF
TRBJ1-1	13	TRBV29-1	-	few	CSTRYREGTEAFF
TRBJ2-1	18	TRBV4-1	-	-	CASSQVSMGGVRSGEQFF
TRBJ2-5	16	TRBV27	-	-	CASSYRWGRGEETQYF
TRBJ1-1	14	TRBV9	-	-	CASSVEGPNTEAFF
TRBJ1-2	18	TRBV12-5	TRBD1	-	CASGSDLTGVEINYGYTF
TRBJ1-1	16	TRBV13	TRBD1	once	CASSFRTGAMNTEAFF
TRBJ2-1	14	TRBV5-1	-	-	CASSLASWENEQFF
TRBJ1-2	14	TRBV30	-	-	CAFAWEGRAYGYTF
TRBJ1-2	15	TRBV28	TRBD1	-	CATQSETGVEYGYTF
TRBJ1-1	14	TRBV19	-	-	CASTIGGRGTEAFF
TRBJ2-6	13	TRBV7-9	-	-	CASSPRQGDVLTF
TRBJ1-1	15	TRBV5-4	TRBD1	-	CASSYIDRGNTEAFF
TRBJ1-1	14	TRBV6-6	-	-	CASSSTGGNTEAFF
TRBJ1-6	16	TRBV6-1	-	-	CASSERPGFSLFPLHF
TRBJ2-5	14	TRBV7-2	-	-	CASSLMGRQETQYF
TRBJ2-1	14	TRBV19	-	-	CASSIDRQDNEQFF
TRBJ1-2	15	TRBV6-4	-	-	CASSRTPGDSYGYTF
TRBJ1-1	14	TRBV7-9	-	-	CASSLRLTDTEAFF
TRBJ2-3	12	TRBV27	-	-	CASSPTRDTQYF
TRBJ1-5	17	TRBV5-5	TRBD1	-	CASSDDTGAYSNQPQHF
TRBJ1-1	14	TRBV28	-	-	CASSFTSKNTEAFF